Described below is a single TCR beta chain sequence and its context. The data were obtained in a study of shared clonotypes between healthy human individuals. Generated by immunoSEQ multiplex PCR, the TCRdb table keeps only in-frame clones and is missing some. This sample carries about 2.1 million clones, about 92% of them seen once, and the ten largest clones take more than 1.5%. Germline CDR1 MNHEY, CDR2 SVGAGI. V gave up 9 bases and J gave up 7 bases; unmatched junction bases: 5. This CDR3 is built from 11 residues. CD45RO-negative, CCR7-selected cells formed the naive CD8 fraction, which excluded terminally differentiated effector memory CD45RA+ cells.

The V gene is TRBV6-5, the J gene TRBJ2-7; TRBD1 matches at 8 bases. The TCR sequence derives from a man between 18 and 35 years old in good health. Some clones in this sample may be carry-over from other donors' samples. The sequenced sample was naive CD8+ T cells from PBMCs. CDR3 protein: CASQGAREQYF. CDR3 sequence (DNA): TGTGCCAGTCAGGGGGCGAGGGAGCAGTACTTC.